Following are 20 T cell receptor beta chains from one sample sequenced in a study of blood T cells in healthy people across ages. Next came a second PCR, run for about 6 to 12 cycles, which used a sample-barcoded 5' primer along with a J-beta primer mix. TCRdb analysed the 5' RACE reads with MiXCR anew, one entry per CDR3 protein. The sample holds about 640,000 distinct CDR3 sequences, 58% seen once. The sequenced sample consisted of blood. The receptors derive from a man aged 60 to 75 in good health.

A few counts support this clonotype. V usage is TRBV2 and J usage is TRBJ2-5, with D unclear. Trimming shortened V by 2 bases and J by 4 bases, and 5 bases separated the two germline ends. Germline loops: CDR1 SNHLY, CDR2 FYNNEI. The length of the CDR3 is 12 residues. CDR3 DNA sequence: TGTGCCAGCAGTGAACGCCCAGAGACCCAGTACTTC. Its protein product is CASSERPETQYF.

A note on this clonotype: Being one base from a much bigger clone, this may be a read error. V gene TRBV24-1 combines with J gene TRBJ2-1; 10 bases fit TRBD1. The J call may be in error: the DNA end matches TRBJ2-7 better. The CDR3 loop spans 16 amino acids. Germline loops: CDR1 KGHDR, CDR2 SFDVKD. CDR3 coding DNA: TGTGCCACCAGTGACACCGGGACAGGGGCCTACAATGAGCAGTACTTC. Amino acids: CATSDTGTGAYNEQYF.

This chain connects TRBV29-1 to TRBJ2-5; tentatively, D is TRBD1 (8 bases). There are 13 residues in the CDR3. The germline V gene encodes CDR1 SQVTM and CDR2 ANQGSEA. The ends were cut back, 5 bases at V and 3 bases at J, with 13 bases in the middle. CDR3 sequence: CSVPTGGEETQYF. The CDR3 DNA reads TGCAGCGTTCCAACAGGGGGGGAAGAGACCCAGTACTTC.

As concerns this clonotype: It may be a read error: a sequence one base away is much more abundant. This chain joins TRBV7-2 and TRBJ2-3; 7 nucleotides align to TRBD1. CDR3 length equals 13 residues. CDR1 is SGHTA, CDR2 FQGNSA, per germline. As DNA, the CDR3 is TGTGCCGGCAGCTCTTACACAGGGGAAGGGCAGTATTTT. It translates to CAGSSYTGEGQYF.

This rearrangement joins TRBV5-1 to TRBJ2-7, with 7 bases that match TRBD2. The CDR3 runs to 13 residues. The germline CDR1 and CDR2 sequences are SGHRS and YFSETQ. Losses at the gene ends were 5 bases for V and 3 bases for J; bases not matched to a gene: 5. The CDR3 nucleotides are TGCGCCAGCAGAAAAACTAGCGACTACGAGCAGTACTTC. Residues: CASRKTSDYEQYF.

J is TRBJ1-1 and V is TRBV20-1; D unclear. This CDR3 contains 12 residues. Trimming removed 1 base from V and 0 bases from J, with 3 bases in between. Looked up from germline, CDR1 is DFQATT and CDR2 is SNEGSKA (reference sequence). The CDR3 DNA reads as TGCAGTGCTAGAGGGATGAACACTGAAGCTTTCTTT. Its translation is CSARGMNTEAFF.

CDR3 residues: CASSRQGGYEQFF. CDR3 sequence (DNA): TGTGCCAGCAGCCGACAGGGAGGGTACGAGCAGTTCTTC. The V call is TRBV3-1, the J call TRBJ2-1; the D gene could be TRBD1 or TRBD2 (7 bases each). Germline V gene lookup returns CDR1 LGHDT and CDR2 YNNKEL (reference sequence). This CDR3 region has 13 residues. V lost 4 bases and J 10 bases, leaving 14 bases between the germline ends.

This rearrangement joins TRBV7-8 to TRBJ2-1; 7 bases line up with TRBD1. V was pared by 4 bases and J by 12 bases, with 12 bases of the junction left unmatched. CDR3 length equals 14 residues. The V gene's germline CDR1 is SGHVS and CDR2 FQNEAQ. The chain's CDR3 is CASSSGGTDGVQFF. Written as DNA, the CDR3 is TGTGCCAGCAGCTCTGGTGGGACAGACGGGGTGCAGTTCTTC.

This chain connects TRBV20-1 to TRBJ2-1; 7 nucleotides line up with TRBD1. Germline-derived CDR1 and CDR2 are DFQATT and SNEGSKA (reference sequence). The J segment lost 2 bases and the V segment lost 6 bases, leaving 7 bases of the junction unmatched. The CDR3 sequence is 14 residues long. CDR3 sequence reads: CSAHPQGAYNEQFF. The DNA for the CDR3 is TGCAGTGCCCACCCGCAGGGGGCCTACAATGAGCAGTTCTTC.

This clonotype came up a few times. The CDR3 coding sequence is TGCGCCAGCAGTCTTAGCGGAGGAGGGACTAGCGCGGAGACCCAGTACTTC. The encoded protein is CASSLSGGGTSAETQYF. The genes are TRBV5-1 and TRBJ2-5, with 10 positions matching TRBD2. Germline V lookup: CDR1 SGHRS, CDR2 YFSETQ. The CDR3 is 17 amino acids. The V and J ends lost 5 bases and 5 bases, in that order; junction bases with no gene match: 15.

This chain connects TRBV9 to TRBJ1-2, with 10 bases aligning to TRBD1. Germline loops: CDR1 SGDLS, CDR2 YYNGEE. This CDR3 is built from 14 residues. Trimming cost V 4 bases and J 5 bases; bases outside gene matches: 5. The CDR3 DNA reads TGTGCCAGCAGCCCCGGGACAGGGGAATATGGCTACACCTTC. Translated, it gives CASSPGTGEYGYTF.

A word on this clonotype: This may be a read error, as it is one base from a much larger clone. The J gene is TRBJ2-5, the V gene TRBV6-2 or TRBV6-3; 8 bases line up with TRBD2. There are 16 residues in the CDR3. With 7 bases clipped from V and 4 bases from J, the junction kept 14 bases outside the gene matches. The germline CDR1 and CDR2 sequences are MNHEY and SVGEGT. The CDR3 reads CASTDPLAGLVETQYF. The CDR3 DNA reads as TGTGCCAGCACCGACCCCCTGGCGGGACTAGTAGAGACCCAGTACTTC.

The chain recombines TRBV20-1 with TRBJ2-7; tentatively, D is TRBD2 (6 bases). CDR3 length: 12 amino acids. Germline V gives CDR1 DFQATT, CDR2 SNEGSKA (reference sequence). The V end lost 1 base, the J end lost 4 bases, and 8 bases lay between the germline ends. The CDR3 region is CSARGGMYEQYF. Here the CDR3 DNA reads TGCAGTGCTAGAGGCGGGATGTACGAGCAGTACTTC.

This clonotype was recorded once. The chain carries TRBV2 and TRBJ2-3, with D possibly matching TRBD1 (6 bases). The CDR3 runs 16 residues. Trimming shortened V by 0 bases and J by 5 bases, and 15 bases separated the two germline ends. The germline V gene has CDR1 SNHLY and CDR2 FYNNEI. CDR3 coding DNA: TGTGCCAGCAGTGAAGCGCTGGGCACAGGGAGAGATACGCAGTATTTT. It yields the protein CASSEALGTGRDTQYF.

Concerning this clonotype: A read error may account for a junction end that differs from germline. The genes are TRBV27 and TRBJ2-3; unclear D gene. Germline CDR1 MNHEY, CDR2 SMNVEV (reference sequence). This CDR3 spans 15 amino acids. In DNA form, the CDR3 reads TGTCCCAGCAGTTTCTCGGATATTAGCACAGATACGCAGTATTTT. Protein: CPSSFSDISTDTQYF.

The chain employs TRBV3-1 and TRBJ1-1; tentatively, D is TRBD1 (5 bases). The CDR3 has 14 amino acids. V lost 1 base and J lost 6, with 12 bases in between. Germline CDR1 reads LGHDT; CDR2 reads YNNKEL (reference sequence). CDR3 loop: CASSQGQGNAEAFF. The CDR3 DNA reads TGTGCCAGCAGCCAAGGGCAGGGAAACGCTGAAGCTTTCTTT.

CDR3 sequence (DNA): TGCAGTGCAACTCCGGGACTAGCGGGGGGGCCGCAAGAGACCCAGTACTTC. It encodes CSATPGLAGGPQETQYF. V usage is TRBV20-1 and J usage is TRBJ2-7; 16 bases agree with TRBD2. The last part of the DNA fits TRBJ2-5 better; the J call may be wrong. The germline V gene has CDR1 DFQATT and CDR2 SNEGSKA (reference sequence). The CDR3 consists of 17 residues.

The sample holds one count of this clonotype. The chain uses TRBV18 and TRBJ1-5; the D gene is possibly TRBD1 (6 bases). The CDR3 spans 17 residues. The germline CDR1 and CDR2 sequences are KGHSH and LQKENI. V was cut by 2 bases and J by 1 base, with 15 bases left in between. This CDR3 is CASSPTRKGVSNQPQHF. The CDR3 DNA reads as TGTGCCAGCTCACCAACGAGGAAGGGGGTAAGCAATCAGCCCCAGCATTTT.

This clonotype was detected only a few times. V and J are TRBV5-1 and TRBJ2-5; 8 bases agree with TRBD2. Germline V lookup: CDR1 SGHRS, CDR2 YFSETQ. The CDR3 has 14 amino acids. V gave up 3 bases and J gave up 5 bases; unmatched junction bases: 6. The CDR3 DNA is TGCGCCAGCAGCTGGAACGGGGGGGGTGAGACCCAGTACTTC. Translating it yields CASSWNGGGETQYF.

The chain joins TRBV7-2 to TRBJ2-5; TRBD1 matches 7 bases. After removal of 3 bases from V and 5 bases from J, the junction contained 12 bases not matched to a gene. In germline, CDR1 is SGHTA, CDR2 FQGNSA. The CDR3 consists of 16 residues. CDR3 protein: CASSFTTTGTEETQYF. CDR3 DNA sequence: TGTGCCAGCAGCTTTACAACTACCGGGACAGAGGAGACCCAGTACTTC.